The 17 T cell receptor beta chains reported below all come from one sample, sequenced in a study of T cell responses to AZD1222 COVID-19 vaccine. Sequenced by immunoSEQ multiplex PCR; TCRdb stores in-frame clones only, minus some. The sample lists 65,000 or so clones, less than 90% occurring once. Sequences were derived from peripheral blood, sampled on day 0 of AZD1222 vaccination. Receptors were obtained from an adult in good health.

The J gene is TRBJ1-1, the V gene TRBV5-1; TRBD1 matches at 8 bases. Trimming at V came to 0 bases and at J to 4 bases, leaving 5 bases not matched to a gene. CDR3 length: 15 residues. Looked up from germline, CDR1 is SGHRS and CDR2 is YFSETQ. CDR3 nucleotide sequence: TGCGCCAGCAGCTTGGCGACAGGGGCCGGCACTGAAGCTTTCTTT. Protein: CASSLATGAGTEAFF. The full variable domain, completed using reference TRBV5-1 and TRBJ1-1, is KAGVTQTPRYLIKTRGQQVTLSCSPISGHRSVSWYQQTPGQGLQFLFEYFSETQRNKGNFPGRFSGRQFSNSRSEMNVSTLELGDSALYLCASSLATGAGTEAFFGQGTRLTVV.

This sequence joins TRBV5-1 and TRBJ1-2, with 8 bases aligning to TRBD1. This CDR3 comprises 13 residues. The J segment lost 4 bases and the V segment lost 6 bases, leaving 5 bases of the junction unmatched. Germline CDR1 and CDR2: SGHRS and YFSETQ. In DNA form, the CDR3 reads TGCGCCAGCAACCCCGACAGGGGCTATGGCTACACCTTC. Protein sequence: CASNPDRGYGYTF.

V is TRBV6-5 and J is TRBJ2-5, with D perhaps matching TRBD1 or TRBD2 (6 bases each). V was trimmed by 6 bases and J by 5 bases, leaving 16 bases between them. CDR3 length: 14 residues. Per germline, CDR1 MNHEY and CDR2 SVGAGI. This CDR3 is CASRRGLGAETQYF. The CDR3 region has the DNA TGTGCCAGCAGACGGGGGTTGGGGGCTGAGACCCAGTACTTC.

The chain has TRBV7-9 and TRBJ1-3; 7 positions agree with TRBD1. With V trimmed by 4 bases and J by 2 bases, 8 bases remained unmatched. The CDR3 totals 16 residues. CDR1 SEHNR and CDR2 FQNEAQ come from the germline V gene (reference sequence). The DNA of the CDR3 is TGTGCCAGCAGCTCGTTCCTTACAGGGGCTGGAAACACCATATATTTT. Protein sequence: CASSSFLTGAGNTIYF.

V usage is TRBV28 and J usage is TRBJ2-3, with D possibly matching TRBD2 (5 bases). The length of the CDR3 is 13 residues. CDR1 and CDR2 (germline): MDHEN, SYDVKM. V was clipped by 6 bases and J by 6 bases, with 13 bases between them. The CDR3 region is CASRAVDEDTQYF. Written as DNA, the CDR3 is TGTGCCAGCAGAGCGGTGGATGAGGATACGCAGTATTTT.

J is TRBJ2-3 and V is TRBV3-1 (or the pseudogene TRBV3-2), with D tentatively TRBD2 (5 bases). The CDR3 is 16 residues long. Germline values: CDR1 LGHDT, CDR2 YNNKEL (reference sequence). V lost 0 bases and J 4 bases, leaving 14 bases between the germline ends. The CDR3 region has the DNA TGTGCCAGCAGCCAAGATGAAGCTAGCCGGGCAGATACGCAGTATTTT. Translation gives CASSQDEASRADTQYF.

The sample holds one count of this clone. The V gene is TRBV27, the J gene TRBJ1-1, with D perhaps matching TRBD1 (6 bases). V gave up 5 bases and J gave up 8 bases, with 12 bases separating them. The CDR3 length is 12 residues. From germline, CDR1 is MNHEY and CDR2 SMNVEV (reference sequence). CDR3 loop: CASSTQGREAFF. CDR3 sequence (DNA): TGTGCCAGCAGTACACAGGGCAGGGAAGCTTTCTTT.

J is TRBJ1-2 and V is TRBV10-3; D call uncertain. The CDR3 totals 13 residues. The V end was cut by 3 bases, the J end by 5 bases, with 10 bases between. Per germline, CDR1 ENHRY and CDR2 SYGVKD. This CDR3 reads CAISDRQRYGYTF. For the CDR3, the DNA is TGTGCCATCAGTGACCGGCAGAGGTATGGCTACACCTTC.

In its sample, this clone was seen once. The genes are TRBV6-6 and TRBJ1-4; D is unresolved. The CDR3 extends over 13 amino acids. Trimming shortened V by 0 bases and J by 8 bases, and 7 bases separated the two germline ends. CDR1 MNHNY and CDR2 SVGAGI come from the germline V gene (reference sequence). CDR3 in amino acids: CASSYSVGEKLFF. The CDR3 nucleotides read TGTGCCAGCAGTTACTCGGTCGGGGAAAAACTGTTTTTT.

The V call is TRBV3-1 (or the pseudogene TRBV3-2), the J call TRBJ1-6; D is unresolved. In germline, CDR1 is LGHDT, CDR2 YNNKEL (reference sequence). This CDR3 region has 14 residues. The V gene lost 0 bases and the J gene lost 9 bases, with 9 bases spanning the gap. As DNA, the CDR3 is TGTGCCAGCAGCCAAGACCGGGTTTTTTCACCCCTCCACTTT. Its protein product is CASSQDRVFSPLHF.

The chain couples TRBV29-1 to TRBJ2-7; perhaps TRBD2 as D (6 bases). CDR1 is SQVTM and CDR2 is ANQGSEA in the germline V gene. Trimming removed 3 bases at V and 2 bases at J, with 11 bases between. The CDR3 is 13 residues long. Written as DNA, the CDR3 is TGCAGCGTTGATGCCACGGGAGCCTACGAGCAGTACTTC. Protein product: CSVDATGAYEQYF.

The chain uses TRBV18 and TRBJ2-7; 7 nucleotides agree with TRBD1. Per germline, CDR1 KGHSH and CDR2 LQKENI. The V gene end was trimmed by 3 bases and the J gene end by 4 bases; junction bases not matched to a gene: 6. The CDR3 is 14 amino acids. The CDR3 coding sequence is TGTGCCAGCTCACCCCGACAGGGAAATTACGAGCAGTACTTC. This codes for CASSPRQGNYEQYF.

The chain is built from TRBV5-6 and TRBJ1-1; the D is unclear. V shed 3 bases and J shed 1 base, with 13 bases lying between them. This CDR3 spans 15 amino acids. CDR1 is SGHDT and CDR2 is YYEEEE in the germline V gene. DNA for the CDR3: TGTGCCAGCAGCTCGACAAGTAAATCGAACACTGAAGCTTTCTTT. This gives the protein CASSSTSKSNTEAFF.

This chain connects TRBV19 to TRBJ1-1; a possible D gene is TRBD1 (5 bases). The CDR3 spans 13 residues. CDR1 is LNHDA and CDR2 is SQIVND in the germline V gene (reference sequence). The V end was cut by 10 bases, the J end by 7 bases, with 19 bases between. The CDR3 DNA is TGTGCCACCCGACAGACACTAGACTATGAAGCTTTCTTT. It yields the protein CATRQTLDYEAFF.

This clone was observed a single time. V gene TRBV5-1 combines with J gene TRBJ1-1; tentatively, D is TRBD1 (5 bases). Germline lookup yields CDR1 SGHRS and CDR2 YFSETQ. This CDR3 spans 14 amino acids. The V gene lost 4 bases and the J gene lost 5 bases, with 15 bases spanning the gap. The CDR3: CASSIDGQLTEAFF. The CDR3 bases are TGCGCCAGCAGCATCGACGGACAACTTACTGAAGCTTTCTTT.

The chain joins TRBV9 to TRBJ2-7, with D maybe TRBD1 (6 bases). Germline V gives CDR1 SGDLS, CDR2 YYNGEE. The length of the CDR3 is 19 residues. V dropped 0 bases and J dropped 7 bases, with 29 bases sitting between them. CDR3 amino acids: CASSVAVGSRGPDNREQYF. CDR3 in DNA: TGTGCCAGCAGCGTAGCGGTCGGAAGCAGGGGCCCAGATAATCGGGAGCAGTACTTC.

This chain links TRBV5-1 with TRBJ2-7, with TRBD1 identical over 8 bases. J was trimmed by 2 bases and V by 0 bases; bases with no gene match: 4. Germline values: CDR1 SGHRS, CDR2 YFSETQ. The CDR3 spans 15 residues. The CDR3 loop reads CASSLGTGLTYEQYF. The CDR3 DNA follows: TGCGCCAGCAGCTTGGGGACAGGGTTGACCTACGAGCAGTACTTC.